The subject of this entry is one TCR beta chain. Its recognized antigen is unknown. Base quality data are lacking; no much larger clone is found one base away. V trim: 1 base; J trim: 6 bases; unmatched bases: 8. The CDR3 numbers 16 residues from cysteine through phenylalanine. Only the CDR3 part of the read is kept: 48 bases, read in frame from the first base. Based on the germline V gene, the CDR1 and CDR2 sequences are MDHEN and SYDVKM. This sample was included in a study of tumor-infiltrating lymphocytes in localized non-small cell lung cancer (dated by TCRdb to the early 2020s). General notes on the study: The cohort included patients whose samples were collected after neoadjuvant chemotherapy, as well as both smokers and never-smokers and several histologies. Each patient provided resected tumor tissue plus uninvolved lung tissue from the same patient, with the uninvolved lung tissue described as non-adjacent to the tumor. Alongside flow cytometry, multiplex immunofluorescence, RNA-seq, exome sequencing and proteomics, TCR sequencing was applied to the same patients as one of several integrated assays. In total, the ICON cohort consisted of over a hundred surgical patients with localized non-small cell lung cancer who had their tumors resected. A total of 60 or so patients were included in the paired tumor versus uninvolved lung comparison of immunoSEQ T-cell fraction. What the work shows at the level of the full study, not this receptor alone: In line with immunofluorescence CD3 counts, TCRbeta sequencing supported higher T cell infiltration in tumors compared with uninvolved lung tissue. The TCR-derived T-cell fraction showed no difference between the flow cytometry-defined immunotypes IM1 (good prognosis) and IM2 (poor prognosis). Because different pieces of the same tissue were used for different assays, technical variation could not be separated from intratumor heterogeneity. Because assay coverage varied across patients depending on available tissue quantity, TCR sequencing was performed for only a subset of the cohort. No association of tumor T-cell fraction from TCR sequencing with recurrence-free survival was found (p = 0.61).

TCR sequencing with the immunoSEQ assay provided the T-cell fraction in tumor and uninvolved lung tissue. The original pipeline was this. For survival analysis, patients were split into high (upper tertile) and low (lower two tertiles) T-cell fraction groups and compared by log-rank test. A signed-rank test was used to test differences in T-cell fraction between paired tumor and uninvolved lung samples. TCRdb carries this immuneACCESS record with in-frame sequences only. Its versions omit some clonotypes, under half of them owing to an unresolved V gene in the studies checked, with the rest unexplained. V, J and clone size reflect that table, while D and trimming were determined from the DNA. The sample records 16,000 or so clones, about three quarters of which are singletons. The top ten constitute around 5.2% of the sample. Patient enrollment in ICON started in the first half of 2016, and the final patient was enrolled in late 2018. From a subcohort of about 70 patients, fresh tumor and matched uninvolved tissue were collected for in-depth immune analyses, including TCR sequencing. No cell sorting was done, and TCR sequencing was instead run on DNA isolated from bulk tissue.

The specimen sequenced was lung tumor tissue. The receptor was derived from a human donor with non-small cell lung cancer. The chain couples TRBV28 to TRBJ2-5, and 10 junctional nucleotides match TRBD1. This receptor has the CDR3 CASSLFETGGRKTQYF. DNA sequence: TGTGCCAGCAGTTTATTTGAGACAGGGGGCAGGAAGACCCAGTACTTC.